Presented here are 28 T cell receptor beta chains from one specimen sequenced in a study of liver allograft versus peripheral blood T cells. About the research overall: Transplanted livers and recipients' peripheral blood had their T cell receptor repertoires compared.

One entry per CDR3 protein, called by TCRdb with MiXCR from the reads. The sample has fewer than 15,000 distinct CDR3 sequences, approximately 17% seen once. These receptors came from a human patient who had a liver transplant. These T cells may partly come from the graft donor.

This chain joins TRBV5-4 and TRBJ1-6, with a tentative D call TRBD1 (5 bases). This CDR3 contains 14 residues. Germline V gene data show CDR1 as SGHNT and CDR2 as YYREEE (reference sequence). The V end lost 7 bases, the J end lost 6 bases, and 14 bases lay between the germline ends. The CDR3 here is CASGGGTLNSPLHF. CDR3 nucleotide sequence: TGTGCCAGCGGCGGAGGGACTCTTAATTCACCCCTCCACTTT.

This clonotype was observed many times. The chain uses TRBV5-4 and TRBJ1-2, with 8 bases that match TRBD1. Germline V gene data show CDR1 as SGHNT and CDR2 as YYREEE (reference sequence). This CDR3 is built from 14 residues. Trimming at V came to 3 bases and at J to 4 bases, leaving 5 bases not matched to a gene. The CDR3 protein is CASSSGQGVYGYTF. For the CDR3, the DNA is TGTGCCAGCAGCTCCGGACAGGGCGTCTATGGCTACACCTTC.

This clonotype has just a few counts. The V gene is TRBV28, the J gene TRBJ2-2; D ambiguous. This CDR3 contains 13 residues. V lost 5 bases to trimming and J lost 4 bases, with 8 bases between them. Germline loops: CDR1 MDHEN, CDR2 SYDVKM. As DNA, the CDR3 is TGTGCCAGCAGTCTCCACACCACCGGGGAGCTGTTTTTT. Translation gives CASSLHTTGELFF.

In its sample, this clonotype is medium-sized (0.01 to 0.1%). The V gene is TRBV18, the J gene TRBJ2-6; D might be TRBD1 (5 bases). Germline V gene sequence: CDR1 KGHSH, CDR2 LQKENI. CDR3 length: 15 residues. V lost 6 bases and J lost 0, with 9 bases in between. CDR3 nucleotides: TGTGCCAGCTCTCAACAGGCCTCTGGGGCCAACGTCCTGACTTTC. Its protein product is CASSQQASGANVLTF.

Details on this clonotype: One end of the junction varies from germline; a read error may be responsible. The chain links TRBV28 to TRBJ1-2, with D possibly matching TRBD1 (5 bases). This CDR3 is 13 amino acids long. CDR1 is MDHEN, CDR2 SYDVKM, per germline. The CDR3 bases are TGTGCCAGCAGTCTATGGGGCCGACCGTTCTACACCTTC. Its protein is CASSLWGRPFYTF.

This clonotype appeared a single time. The chain has TRBV7-9 and TRBJ1-1; no reliable D call. Looked up from germline, CDR1 is SEHNR and CDR2 is FQNEAQ (reference sequence). CDR3 length: 15 residues. V lost 3 bases and J lost 1, with 12 bases in between. The CDR3 reads CASSFSGVANTEAFF. The DNA for the CDR3 is TGTGCCAGCAGCTTCTCCGGGGTCGCGAACACTGAAGCTTTCTTT.

V and J are TRBV27 and TRBJ2-1; D ambiguous. This CDR3 contains 14 residues. The V gene lost 5 bases and the J gene lost 5 bases, with 13 bases spanning the gap. Germline-derived CDR1 and CDR2 are MNHEY and SMNVEV (reference sequence). The CDR3 sequence is CASSIRTPNNEQFF. CDR3 coding DNA: TGTGCCAGCAGTATCCGGACGCCCAACAATGAGCAGTTCTTC.

The chain links TRBV12-3 or TRBV12-4 to TRBJ2-5; 9 bases are shared with TRBD1. V was clipped by 3 bases and J by 5 bases; unmatched bases: 7. The CDR3 has 15 amino acids. The CDR3 sequence: CASSFDRGEGETQYF. DNA for the CDR3: TGTGCCAGCAGTTTCGACAGGGGGGAAGGCGAGACCCAGTACTTC.

The sample holds a few counts of this clonotype. The CDR3 DNA sequence: TGTGCCAGCAGCTTGGTAATAGCCCAGGGGACCGGGGAGCTGTTTTTT. This translates into CASSLVIAQGTGELFF. V usage is TRBV5-4 and J usage is TRBJ2-2; weak D call: TRBD1 (6 bases). In germline, CDR1 is SGHNT, CDR2 YYREEE (reference sequence). V gave up 0 bases and J gave up 5 bases, with 14 bases separating them. The CDR3 sequence is 16 residues long. The full variable domain, rest sourced from reference TRBV5-4 and TRBJ2-2, is ETGVTQSPTHLIKTRGQQVTLRCSSQSGHNTVSWYQQALGQGPQFIFQYYREEENGRGNFPPRFSGLQFPNYSSELNVNALELDDSALYLCASSLVIAQGTGELFFGEGSRLTVL.

The chain combines TRBV28 with TRBJ1-6, with D perhaps TRBD1 (5 bases). Germline V gives CDR1 MDHEN, CDR2 SYDVKM. This CDR3 has 14 residues. V lost 6 bases and J lost 6, with 12 bases in between. The CDR3 protein is CASRDPGRNSPLHF. CDR3 DNA: TGTGCCAGCAGAGACCCGGGACGTAATTCACCCCTCCACTTT.

This clonotype was counted many times. This chain connects TRBV7-9 to TRBJ2-6; D is ambiguous. Trimming cost V 6 bases and J 4 bases, with 7 bases left between them. Germline CDR1 is SEHNR and CDR2 is FQNEAQ (reference sequence). The CDR3 is 13 residues long. CDR3 nucleotide sequence: TGTGCCAGCAGTCCTGTCGGGGCCAACGTCCTGACTTTC. Translation gives CASSPVGANVLTF.

The chain combines TRBV20-1 with TRBJ1-5; 9 nucleotides align to TRBD1. The ends lost 4 bases at V and 3 bases at J; junction bases unmatched: 4. The CDR3 loop spans 14 amino acids. The V gene's germline CDR1 is DFQATT and CDR2 SNEGSKA (reference sequence). DNA of the CDR3: TGCAGTGCTACTCGGACAGGGGCCAATCAGCCCCAGCATTTT. It codes for CSATRTGANQPQHF.

This clonotype has a count of ten or more. The chain joins TRBV28 to TRBJ1-1, with unresolved D. The CDR3 contains 12 residues. V lost 4 bases and J lost 3, with 6 bases in between. From germline, CDR1 is MDHEN and CDR2 SYDVKM. In DNA form, the CDR3 reads TGTGCCAGCAGTTCGGGATACACTGAAGCTTTCTTT. Translated, it gives CASSSGYTEAFF.

The chain carries TRBV12-3 or TRBV12-4 and TRBJ1-5, with TRBD1 identical over 10 bases. There are 16 residues in the CDR3. Trimming cost V 7 bases and J 2 bases; bases outside gene matches: 8. CDR3: CASTTTGTGGNQPQHF. The CDR3 DNA reads TGTGCCAGCACCACTACCGGGACAGGGGGCAATCAGCCCCAGCATTTT.

This clonotype is medium-sized. This chain's CDR3 is CASSWDPEGTEAFF. Written as DNA, the CDR3 is TGTGCCAGCAGTTGGGACCCGGAGGGGACTGAAGCTTTCTTT. This rearrangement joins TRBV7-2 to TRBJ1-1; TRBD1 is a possible D gene (5 bases). Germline lookup yields CDR1 SGHTA and CDR2 FQGNSA. Trimming removed 6 bases from V and 5 bases from J, with 16 bases in between. There are 14 residues in the CDR3. The variable domain in full, completed from reference TRBV7-2 and TRBJ1-1, reads GAGVSQSPSNKVTEKGKDVELRCDPISGHTALYWYRQSLGQGLEFLIYFQGNSAPDKSGLPSDRFSAERTGGSVSTLTIQRTQQEDSAVYLCASSWDPEGTEAFFGQGTRLTVV.

As to this clonotype: This clone may be a read error of a much larger clone one base away. The rearrangement joins TRBV7-2 to TRBJ2-2, with a weak D call TRBD2 (6 bases). Per germline, CDR1 SGHTA and CDR2 FQGNSA. This CDR3 has 16 residues. CDR3 in amino acids: CANSLVGGWNTGELFF. CDR3 sequence (DNA): TGTGCCAACAGCTTAGTTGGAGGGTGGAACACCGGGGAGCTGTTTTTT.

The chain is built from TRBV20-1 and TRBJ1-1, with 9 bases that match TRBD1. This CDR3 is 13 amino acids long. CDR1 is DFQATT, CDR2 SNEGSKA, per germline (reference sequence). V dropped 5 bases and J dropped 1; count of bases not matched to a gene: 2. Here the CDR3 DNA reads TGCAGTGCTCTGGGACAGGGGAACACTGAAGCTTTCTTT. Its protein is CSALGQGNTEAFF.

There are many counts of this clonotype. This sequence joins TRBV29-1 and TRBJ2-2; 8 bases map to TRBD1. V lost 4 bases and J lost 5; bases outside the gene matches: 6. CDR1 and CDR2 (germline): SQVTM, ANQGSEA. The CDR3 is 14 amino acids. The DNA for the CDR3 is TGCAGCGTTGGCGACAGGGGAAGGACCGGGGAGCTGTTTTTT. Translated, it gives CSVGDRGRTGELFF.

This clonotype was counted between two and nine times. The CDR3 here is CASSLGQGETQYF. In nucleotides, the CDR3 is TGTGCCAGCAGCTTAGGACAGGGCGAGACCCAGTACTTC. The chain couples TRBV7-9 to TRBJ2-5; 7 bases match TRBD1. The CDR3 runs 13 residues. The V gene end was trimmed by 1 base and the J gene end by 5 bases; junction bases not matched to a gene: 1. CDR1 is SEHNR, CDR2 FQNEAQ, per germline (reference sequence).

By its share, this clonotype is medium-sized. The gene calls are TRBV18 and TRBJ1-2, with 8 bases fitting TRBD1. CDR1 is KGHSH and CDR2 is LQKENI in the germline V gene. V trimming: 6 bases; J trimming: 4 bases; junction bases outside the gene matches: 7. This CDR3 contains 14 residues. CDR3 sequence: CASSGGQGSYGYTF. The DNA of the CDR3 is TGTGCCAGCTCCGGTGGACAGGGTTCCTATGGCTACACCTTC.

In this sample, this clonotype turned up a few times. V and J are TRBV9 and TRBJ1-1, with TRBD1 matching 7 bases. Germline lookup yields CDR1 SGDLS and CDR2 YYNGEE. The CDR3 is made up of 13 amino acids. The V segment lost 0 bases and the J segment 11 bases; nucleotides outside the gene matches: 7. The CDR3 protein is CASSVGTGEGAFF. CDR3 in DNA: TGTGCCAGCAGCGTAGGAACAGGGGAAGGGGCTTTCTTT.

Concerning this clonotype: With a much larger clone just one base away, this may be a read error. The chain uses TRBV15 and TRBJ2-7; D remains ambiguous. This CDR3 has 15 residues. V lost 0 bases to trimming and J lost 3 bases, with 12 bases between them. Germline CDR1 and CDR2: LNHNV and YYDKDF (reference sequence). For the CDR3, the DNA is TGTGCCACCAGCAGAGAGGAGCAGCTGGGCTACGAGCAGTACTTC. Protein sequence: CATSREEQLGYEQYF.

By share of the sample, this clonotype is medium-sized. J is TRBJ2-3 and V is TRBV19; 8 nucleotides agree with TRBD1. J was trimmed by 2 bases and V by 5 bases; bases with no gene match: 3. There are 14 residues in the CDR3. Germline lookup yields CDR1 LNHDA and CDR2 SQIVND (reference sequence). The CDR3 sequence is CASSDRGVTDTQYF. As DNA, the CDR3 is TGTGCCAGTAGTGACAGGGGCGTCACAGATACGCAGTATTTT.

This clonotype turned up a few times. The chain combines TRBV28 with TRBJ1-3; possibly TRBD1 for D (6 bases). This CDR3 spans 16 amino acids. V gave up 6 bases and J gave up 0 bases, with 15 bases separating them. Germline CDR1 MDHEN, CDR2 SYDVKM. The CDR3 reads CASSKPTGTSGNTIYF. The CDR3 nucleotides read TGTGCCAGCAGCAAACCTACAGGGACCTCTGGAAACACCATATATTTT. Supplemented by reference TRBV28 and TRBJ1-3, the full variable domain reads DVKVTQSSRYLVKRTGEKVFLECVQDMDHENMFWYRQDPGLGLRLIYFSYDVKMKEKGDIPEGYSVSREKKERFSLILESASTNQTSMYLCASSKPTGTSGNTIYFGEGSWLTVV.

This clonotype was detected many times. The chain uses TRBV6-5 and TRBJ1-3; a weak D match, TRBD1 (6 bases). The V end lost 5 bases, the J end lost 4 bases, and 12 bases lay between the germline ends. In germline, CDR1 is MNHEY, CDR2 SVGAGI. This CDR3 region has 14 residues. The CDR3 bases are TGTGCCAGCAGTCCTACAGGGTCAGGAAACACCATATATTTT. Translation: CASSPTGSGNTIYF.

This clonotype is classed as medium-sized. J is TRBJ1-2 and V is TRBV7-2; D call uncertain. Germline CDR1 is SGHTA and CDR2 is FQGNSA. V was clipped by 1 base and J by 4 bases, with 13 bases between them. The CDR3 is 15 amino acids. The CDR3 loop reads CASSLDVAGSYGYTF. Written as DNA, the CDR3 is TGTGCCAGCAGCTTAGATGTCGCAGGTAGCTATGGCTACACCTTC.

This clonotype was seen many times. The V call is TRBV7-2, the J call TRBJ2-5; D is uncertain. Germline CDR1 and CDR2: SGHTA and FQGNSA. The ends were cut back, 4 bases at V and 5 bases at J, with 14 bases in the middle. This CDR3 comprises 14 residues. Here the CDR3 DNA reads TGTGCCAGCAGCTCCGGCTGGATCTCGGAGACCCAGTACTTC. Translation gives CASSSGWISETQYF.

This clonotype was seen many times. J is TRBJ1-1 and V is TRBV18; no definite D call. Trimming took off 3 bases at V and 0 bases at J, with 11 bases between the two ends. The V gene's germline CDR1 is KGHSH and CDR2 LQKENI. This CDR3 is 15 amino acids long. The DNA of the CDR3 is TGTGCCAGCTCACCCGATCGGGAGATGAACACTGAAGCTTTCTTT. It codes for CASSPDREMNTEAFF.